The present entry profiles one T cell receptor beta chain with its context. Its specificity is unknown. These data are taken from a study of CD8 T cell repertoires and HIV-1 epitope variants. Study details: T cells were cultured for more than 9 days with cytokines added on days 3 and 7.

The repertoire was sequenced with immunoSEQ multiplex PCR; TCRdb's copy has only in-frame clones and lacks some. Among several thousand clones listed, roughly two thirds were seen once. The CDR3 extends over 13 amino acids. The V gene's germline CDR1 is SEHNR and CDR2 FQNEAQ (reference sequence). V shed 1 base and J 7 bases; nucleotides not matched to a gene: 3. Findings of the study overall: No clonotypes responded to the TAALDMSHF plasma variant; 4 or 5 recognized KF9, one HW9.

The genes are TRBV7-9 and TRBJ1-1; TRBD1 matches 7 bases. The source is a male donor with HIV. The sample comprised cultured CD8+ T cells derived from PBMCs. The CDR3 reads CASSLVGQYEAFF. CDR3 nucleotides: TGTGCCAGCAGCTTAGTGGGACAGTATGAAGCTTTCTTT.